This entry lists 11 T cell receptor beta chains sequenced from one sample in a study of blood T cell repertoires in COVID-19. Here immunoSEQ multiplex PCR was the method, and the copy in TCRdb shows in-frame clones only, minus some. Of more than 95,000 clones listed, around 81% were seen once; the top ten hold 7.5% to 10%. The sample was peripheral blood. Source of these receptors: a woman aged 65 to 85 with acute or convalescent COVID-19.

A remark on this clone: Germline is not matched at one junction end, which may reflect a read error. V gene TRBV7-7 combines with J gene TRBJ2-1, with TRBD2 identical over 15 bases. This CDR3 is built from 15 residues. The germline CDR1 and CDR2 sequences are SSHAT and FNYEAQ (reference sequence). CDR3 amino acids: CASSAGTSGRNEQFF. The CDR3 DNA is TGTGCTAGCAGCGCAGGGACTAGCGGGAGGAATGAGCAGTTCTTC.

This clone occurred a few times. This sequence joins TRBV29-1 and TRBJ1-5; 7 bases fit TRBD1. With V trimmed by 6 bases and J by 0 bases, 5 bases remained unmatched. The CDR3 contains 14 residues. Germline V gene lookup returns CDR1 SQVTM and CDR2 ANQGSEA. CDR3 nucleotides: TGCAGCGTCACAGGGGAATTTAGCAATCAGCCCCAGCATTTT. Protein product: CSVTGEFSNQPQHF.

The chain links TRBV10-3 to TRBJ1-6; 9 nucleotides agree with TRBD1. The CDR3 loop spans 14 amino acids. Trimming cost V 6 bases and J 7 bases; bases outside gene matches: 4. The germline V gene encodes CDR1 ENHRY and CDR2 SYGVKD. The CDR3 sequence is CAIRMTGGNSPLHF. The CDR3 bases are TGTGCCATCAGGATGACAGGGGGAAATTCACCCCTCCACTTT.

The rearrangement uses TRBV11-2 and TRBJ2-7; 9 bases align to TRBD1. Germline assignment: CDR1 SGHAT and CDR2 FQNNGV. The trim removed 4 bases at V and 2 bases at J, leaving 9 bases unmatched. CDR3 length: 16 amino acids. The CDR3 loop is CASSSTAGQGTYEQYF. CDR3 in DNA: TGTGCCAGCAGCTCAACGGCGGGACAGGGCACCTACGAGCAGTACTTC. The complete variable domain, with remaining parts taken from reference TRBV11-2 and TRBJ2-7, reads EAGVAQSPRYKIIEKRQSVAFWCNPISGHATLYWYQQILGQGPKLLIQFQNNGVVDDSQLPKDRFSAERLKGVDSTLKIQPAKLEDSAVYLCASSSTAGQGTYEQYFGPGTRLTVT.

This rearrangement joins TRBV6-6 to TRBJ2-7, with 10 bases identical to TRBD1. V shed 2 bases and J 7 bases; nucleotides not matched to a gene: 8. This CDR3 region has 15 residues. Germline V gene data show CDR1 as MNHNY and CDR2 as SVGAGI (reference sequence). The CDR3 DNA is TGTGCCAGCAGTTACCCGACAGGGGGCGGGAGGGAGCAGTACTTC. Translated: CASSYPTGGGREQYF.

The CDR3 spells CASRVGRGTEAFF. The CDR3, as DNA: TGTGCCAGTAGAGTCGGCAGGGGAACTGAAGCTTTCTTT. The chain carries TRBV19 and TRBJ1-1; perhaps TRBD1 as D (6 bases). The length of the CDR3 is 13 residues. Per the germline V gene, CDR1 is LNHDA and CDR2 is SQIVND (reference sequence). V was shortened by 6 bases and J by 5 bases, with 13 bases between the two germline ends. Using reference TRBV19 and TRBJ1-1 for the parts outside the CDR3, the full variable domain is DGGITQSPKYLFRKEGQNVTLSCEQNLNHDAMYWYRQDPGQGLRLIYYSQIVNDFQKGDIAEGYSVSREKKESFPLTVTSAQKNPTAFYLCASRVGRGTEAFFGQGTRLTVV.

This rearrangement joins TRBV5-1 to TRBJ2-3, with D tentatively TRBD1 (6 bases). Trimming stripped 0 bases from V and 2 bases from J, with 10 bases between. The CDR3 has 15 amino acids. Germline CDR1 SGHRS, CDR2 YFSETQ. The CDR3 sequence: CASSLGQAPTDTQYF. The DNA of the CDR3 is TGCGCCAGCAGCTTGGGACAGGCACCCACAGATACGCAGTATTTT.

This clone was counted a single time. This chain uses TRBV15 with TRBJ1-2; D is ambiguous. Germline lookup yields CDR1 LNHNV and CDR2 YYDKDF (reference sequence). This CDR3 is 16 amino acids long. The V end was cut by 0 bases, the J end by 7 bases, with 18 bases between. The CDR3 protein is CATSRDLVAGTSGYTF. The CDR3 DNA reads TGTGCCACCAGCAGAGATTTAGTCGCAGGAACTAGTGGCTACACCTTC.

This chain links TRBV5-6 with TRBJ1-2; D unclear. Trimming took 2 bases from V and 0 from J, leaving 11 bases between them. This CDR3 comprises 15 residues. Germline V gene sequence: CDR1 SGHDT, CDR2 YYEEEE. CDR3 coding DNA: TGTGCCAGCAGCTTTCTCGCGCGTACTAACTATGGCTACACCTTC. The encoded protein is CASSFLARTNYGYTF.

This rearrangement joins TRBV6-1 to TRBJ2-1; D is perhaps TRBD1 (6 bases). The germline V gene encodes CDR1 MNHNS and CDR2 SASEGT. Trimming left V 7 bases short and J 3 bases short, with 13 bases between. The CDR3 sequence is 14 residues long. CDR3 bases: TGTGCCAGCAACCCACTAGGGGGCTACAATGAGCAGTTCTTC. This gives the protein CASNPLGGYNEQFF.

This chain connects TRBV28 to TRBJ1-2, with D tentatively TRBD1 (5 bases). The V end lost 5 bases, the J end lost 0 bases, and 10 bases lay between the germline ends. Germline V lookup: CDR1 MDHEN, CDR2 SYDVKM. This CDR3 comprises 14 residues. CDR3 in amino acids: CASSETVANYGYTF. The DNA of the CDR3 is TGTGCCAGCAGTGAGACAGTAGCTAACTATGGCTACACCTTC.